The TCR beta chain under discussion was sequenced for a study of T cell responses to AZD1222 COVID-19 vaccine. Per germline, CDR1 SGHRS and CDR2 YFSETQ. CDR3 length: 15 amino acids. The V and J ends lost 0 bases and 6 bases, in that order; junction bases with no gene match: 6. Produced via immunoSEQ multiplex PCR; TCRdb's table is partial and in-frame only. Of 100,000 to 150,000 clones listed, 90% are singletons. V and J are TRBV5-1 and TRBJ1-1, with 9 bases aligning to TRBD1. The TCR was taken from an adult in good health. This specimen was peripheral blood, taken on day 0 of AZD1222 vaccination. CDR3 sequence reads: CASSLDGQGTPEAFF. The CDR3 coding sequence is TGCGCCAGCAGCTTGGATGGACAGGGGACGCCTGAAGCTTTCTTT.